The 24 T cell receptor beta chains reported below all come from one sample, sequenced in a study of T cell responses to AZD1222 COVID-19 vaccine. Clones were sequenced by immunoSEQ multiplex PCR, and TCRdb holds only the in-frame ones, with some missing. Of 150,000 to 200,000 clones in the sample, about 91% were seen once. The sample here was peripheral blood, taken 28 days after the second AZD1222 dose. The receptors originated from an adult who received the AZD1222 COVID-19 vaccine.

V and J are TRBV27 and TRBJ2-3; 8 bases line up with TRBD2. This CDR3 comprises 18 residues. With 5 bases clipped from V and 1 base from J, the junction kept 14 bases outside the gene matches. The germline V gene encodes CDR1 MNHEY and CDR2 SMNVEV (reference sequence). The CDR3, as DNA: TGTGCCAGCAGTCCATGGGCGGAGCGGGGGCCCGGCACAGATACGCAGTATTTT. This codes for CASSPWAERGPGTDTQYF.

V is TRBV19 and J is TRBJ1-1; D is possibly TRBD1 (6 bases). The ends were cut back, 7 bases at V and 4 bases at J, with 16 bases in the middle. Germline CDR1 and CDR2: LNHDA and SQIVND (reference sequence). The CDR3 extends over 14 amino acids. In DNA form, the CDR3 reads TGTGCCAGTACCATAGACAGGACCGGCACTGAAGCTTTCTTT. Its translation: CASTIDRTGTEAFF.

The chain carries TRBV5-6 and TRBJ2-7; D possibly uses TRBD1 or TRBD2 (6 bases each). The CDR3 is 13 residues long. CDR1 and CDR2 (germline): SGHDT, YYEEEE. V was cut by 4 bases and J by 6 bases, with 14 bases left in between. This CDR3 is CASSTVQGGEQYF. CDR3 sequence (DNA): TGTGCCAGCAGCACCGTACAGGGAGGCGAGCAGTACTTC.

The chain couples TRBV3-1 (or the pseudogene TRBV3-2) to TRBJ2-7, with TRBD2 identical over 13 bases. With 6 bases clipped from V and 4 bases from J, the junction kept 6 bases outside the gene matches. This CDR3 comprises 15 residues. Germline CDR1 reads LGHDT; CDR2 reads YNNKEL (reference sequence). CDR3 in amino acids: CASSRTSGGNYEQYF. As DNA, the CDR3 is TGTGCCAGCAGTCGGACTAGCGGGGGTAATTACGAGCAGTACTTC.

CDR3 residues: CASRYYEQYF. The CDR3 coding sequence is TGTGCCAGCAGGTACTACGAGCAGTACTTC. The chain has TRBV2 and TRBJ2-7; D unclear. The length of the CDR3 is 10 residues. Germline CDR1 SNHLY, CDR2 FYNNEI. Trimming shortened V by 6 bases and J by 3 bases, and 3 bases separated the two germline ends.

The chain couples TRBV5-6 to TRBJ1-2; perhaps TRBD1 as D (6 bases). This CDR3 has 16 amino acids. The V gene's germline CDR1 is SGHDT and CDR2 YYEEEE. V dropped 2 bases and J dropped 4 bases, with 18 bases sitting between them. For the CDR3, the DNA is TGTGCCAGCAGCTTCCCCAGTGGGGGCTCGGTCTATGGCTACACCTTC. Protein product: CASSFPSGGSVYGYTF. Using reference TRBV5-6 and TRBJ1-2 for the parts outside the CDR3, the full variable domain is DAGVTQSPTHLIKTRGQQVTLRCSPKSGHDTVSWYQQALGQGPQFIFQYYEEEERQRGNFPDRFSGHQFPNYSSELNVNALLLGDSALYLCASSFPSGGSVYGYTFGSGTRLTVV.

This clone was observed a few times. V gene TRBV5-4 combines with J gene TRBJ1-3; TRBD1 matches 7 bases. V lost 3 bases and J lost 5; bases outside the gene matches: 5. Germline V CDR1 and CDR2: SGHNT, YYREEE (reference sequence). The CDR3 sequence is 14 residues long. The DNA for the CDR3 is TGTGCCAGCAGCTCCGACAGGGACCGAAACACCATATATTTT. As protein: CASSSDRDRNTIYF.

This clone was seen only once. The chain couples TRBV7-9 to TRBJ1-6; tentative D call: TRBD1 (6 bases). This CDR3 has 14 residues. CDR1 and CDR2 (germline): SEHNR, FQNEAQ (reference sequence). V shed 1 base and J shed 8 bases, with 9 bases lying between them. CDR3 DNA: TGTGCCAGCAGCTTAGGGGACATATATTCACCCCTCCACTTT. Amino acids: CASSLGDIYSPLHF.

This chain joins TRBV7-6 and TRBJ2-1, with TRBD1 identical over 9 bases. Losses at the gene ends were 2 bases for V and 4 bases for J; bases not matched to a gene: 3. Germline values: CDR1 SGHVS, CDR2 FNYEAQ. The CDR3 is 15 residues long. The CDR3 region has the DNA TGTGCCAGCAGCTTAAGGGACAGGGAGTACAATGAGCAGTTCTTC. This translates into CASSLRDREYNEQFF.

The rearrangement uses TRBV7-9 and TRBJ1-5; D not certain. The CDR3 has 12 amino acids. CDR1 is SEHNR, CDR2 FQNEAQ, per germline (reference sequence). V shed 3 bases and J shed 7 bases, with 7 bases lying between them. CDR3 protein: CASSFGRQPQHF. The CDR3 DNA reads TGTGCCAGCAGCTTCGGCAGACAGCCCCAGCATTTT.

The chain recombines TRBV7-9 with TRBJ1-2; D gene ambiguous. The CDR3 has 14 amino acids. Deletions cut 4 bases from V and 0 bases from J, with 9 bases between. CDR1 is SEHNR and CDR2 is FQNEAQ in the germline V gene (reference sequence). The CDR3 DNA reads TGTGCCAGCAGCTCAGCAGACTCTAACTATGGCTACACCTTC. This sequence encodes CASSSADSNYGYTF.

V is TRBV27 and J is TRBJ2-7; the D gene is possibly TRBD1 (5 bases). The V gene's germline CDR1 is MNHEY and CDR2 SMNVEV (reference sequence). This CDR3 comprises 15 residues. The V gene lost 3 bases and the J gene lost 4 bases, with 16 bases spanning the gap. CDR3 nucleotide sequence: TGTGCCAGCAGTTTTATGGGGCAGGGCTCTTACGAGCAGTACTTC. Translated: CASSFMGQGSYEQYF.

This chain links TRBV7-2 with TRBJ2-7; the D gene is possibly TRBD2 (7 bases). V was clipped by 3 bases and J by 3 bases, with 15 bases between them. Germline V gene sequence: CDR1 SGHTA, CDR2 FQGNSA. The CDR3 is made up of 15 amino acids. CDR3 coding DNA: TGTGCCAGCAGCTTTTTGGCGGGGGCTGGCTACGAGCAGTACTTC. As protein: CASSFLAGAGYEQYF. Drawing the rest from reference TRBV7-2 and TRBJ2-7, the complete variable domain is GAGVSQSPSNKVTEKGKDVELRCDPISGHTALYWYRQSLGQGLEFLIYFQGNSAPDKSGLPSDRFSAERTGGSVSTLTIQRTQQEDSAVYLCASSFLAGAGYEQYFGPGTRLTVT.

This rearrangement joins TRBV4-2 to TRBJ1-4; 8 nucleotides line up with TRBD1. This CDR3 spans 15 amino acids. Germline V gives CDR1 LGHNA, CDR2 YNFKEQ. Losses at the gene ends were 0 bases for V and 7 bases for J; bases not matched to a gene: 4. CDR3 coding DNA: TGTGCCAGCAGCCAAGATACCAGGGGGCGTGAAAAACTGTTTTTT. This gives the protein CASSQDTRGREKLFF.

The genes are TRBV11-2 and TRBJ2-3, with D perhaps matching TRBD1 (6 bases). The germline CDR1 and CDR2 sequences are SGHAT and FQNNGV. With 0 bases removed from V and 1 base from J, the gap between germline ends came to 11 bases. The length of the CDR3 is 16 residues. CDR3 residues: CASSLDLGAGTDTQYF. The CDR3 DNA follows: TGTGCCAGCAGCTTAGATCTGGGGGCGGGCACAGATACGCAGTATTTT.

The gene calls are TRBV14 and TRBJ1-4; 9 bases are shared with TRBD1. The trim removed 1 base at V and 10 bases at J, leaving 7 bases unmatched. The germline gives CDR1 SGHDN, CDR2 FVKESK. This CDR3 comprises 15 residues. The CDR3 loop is CASSQVRTGVGKLFF. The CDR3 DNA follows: TGTGCCAGCAGCCAAGTCCGGACAGGGGTGGGAAAACTGTTTTTT.

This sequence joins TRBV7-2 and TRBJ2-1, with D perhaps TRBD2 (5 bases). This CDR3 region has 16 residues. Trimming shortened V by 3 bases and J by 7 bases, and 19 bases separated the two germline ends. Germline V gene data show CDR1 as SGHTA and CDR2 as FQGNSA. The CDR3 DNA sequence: TGTGCCAGCAGCTTCCCCTTGACTAACGGGGTTAATGAGCAGTTCTTC. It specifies CASSFPLTNGVNEQFF.

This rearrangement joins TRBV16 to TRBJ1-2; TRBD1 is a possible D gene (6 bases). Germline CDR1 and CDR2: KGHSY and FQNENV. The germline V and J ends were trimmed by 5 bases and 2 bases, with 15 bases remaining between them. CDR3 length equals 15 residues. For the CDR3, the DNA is TGTGCCAGCAGCTTTCCAGGGGCAGGGAACTATGGCTACACCTTC. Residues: CASSFPGAGNYGYTF.

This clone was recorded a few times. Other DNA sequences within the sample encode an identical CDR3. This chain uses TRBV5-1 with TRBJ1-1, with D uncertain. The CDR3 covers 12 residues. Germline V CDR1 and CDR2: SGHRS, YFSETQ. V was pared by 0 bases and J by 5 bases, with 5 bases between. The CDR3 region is CASSLGRTEAFF. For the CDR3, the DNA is TGCGCCAGCAGCTTGGGACGAACTGAAGCTTTCTTT.

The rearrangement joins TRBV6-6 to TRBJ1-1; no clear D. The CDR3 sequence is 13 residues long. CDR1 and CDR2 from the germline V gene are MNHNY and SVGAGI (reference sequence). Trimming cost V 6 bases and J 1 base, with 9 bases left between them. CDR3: CASRTGWNTEAFF. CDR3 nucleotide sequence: TGTGCCAGCAGAACGGGGTGGAACACTGAAGCTTTCTTT.

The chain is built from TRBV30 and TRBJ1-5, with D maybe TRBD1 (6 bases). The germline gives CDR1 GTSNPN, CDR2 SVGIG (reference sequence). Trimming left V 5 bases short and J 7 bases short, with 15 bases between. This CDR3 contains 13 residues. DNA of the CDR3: TGTGCCTGGGAGGTTCAACAGGGACAGCCCCAGCATTTT. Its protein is CAWEVQQGQPQHF.

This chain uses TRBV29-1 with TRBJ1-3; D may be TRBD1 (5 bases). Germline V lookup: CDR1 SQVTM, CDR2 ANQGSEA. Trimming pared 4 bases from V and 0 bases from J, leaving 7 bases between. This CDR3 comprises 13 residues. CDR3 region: CSVAGLSGNTIYF. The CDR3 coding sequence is TGCAGCGTTGCGGGGCTCTCTGGAAACACCATATATTTT.

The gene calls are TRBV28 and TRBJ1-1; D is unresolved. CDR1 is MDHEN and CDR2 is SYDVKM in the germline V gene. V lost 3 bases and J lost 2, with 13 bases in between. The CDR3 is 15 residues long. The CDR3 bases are TGTGCCAGCAGTTTCCCTCCCGGACCAAACACTGAAGCTTTCTTT. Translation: CASSFPPGPNTEAFF.

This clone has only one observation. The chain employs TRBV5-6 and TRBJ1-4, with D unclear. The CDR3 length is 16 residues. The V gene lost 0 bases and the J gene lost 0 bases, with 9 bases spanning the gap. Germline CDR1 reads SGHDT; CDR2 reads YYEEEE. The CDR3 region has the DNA TGTGCCAGCAGCTTGGGTCACAGAACAACTAATGAAAAACTGTTTTTT. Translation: CASSLGHRTTNEKLFF. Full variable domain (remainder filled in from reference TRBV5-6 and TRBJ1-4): DAGVTQSPTHLIKTRGQQVTLRCSPKSGHDTVSWYQQALGQGPQFIFQYYEEEERQRGNFPDRFSGHQFPNYSSELNVNALLLGDSALYLCASSLGHRTTNEKLFFGSGTQLSVL.